The 29 T cell receptor beta chains presented below share a single source sample, sequenced in a study of T cell responses to AZD1222 COVID-19 vaccine. Some clones are missing from TCRdb's copy, which holds only in-frame ones; the method was immunoSEQ multiplex PCR. The sample yields around 50,000 clones, 84% seen once. Sequencing was performed on peripheral blood, taken on day 0 of AZD1222 vaccination. The receptor source for this set is an adult in good health.

The chain has TRBV19 and TRBJ1-6; D may be TRBD1 (5 bases). This CDR3 is built from 13 residues. Between the trimmed V and J ends, which lost 4 bases and 17 bases, there was a span of 18 bases. Per germline, CDR1 LNHDA and CDR2 SQIVND (reference sequence). CDR3 DNA sequence: TGTGCCAGTAGTACCGTACGGGGGGAAATCGTCCACTTT. This codes for CASSTVRGEIVHF.

The chain links TRBV11-2 to TRBJ1-3; TRBD1 is a possible D gene (6 bases). Trimming shortened V by 5 bases and J by 8 bases, and 10 bases separated the two germline ends. This CDR3 has 12 residues. The germline V gene has CDR1 SGHAT and CDR2 FQNNGV. DNA of the CDR3: TGTGCCAGCAGCCCACAGGGTGACACCATATATTTT. Translation: CASSPQGDTIYF.

The gene calls are TRBV3-1 (or the pseudogene TRBV3-2) and TRBJ2-5, with 7 positions matching TRBD2. Per the germline V gene, CDR1 is LGHDT and CDR2 is YNNKEL (reference sequence). The CDR3 contains 14 residues. The V and J ends lost 7 bases and 4 bases, in that order; junction bases with no gene match: 9. The CDR3 is CASTHTGEGETQYF. CDR3 DNA: TGTGCCAGCACCCACACCGGGGAGGGAGAGACCCAGTACTTC.

The V call is TRBV5-1, the J call TRBJ1-1; TRBD1 agrees at 8 bases. V was clipped by 5 bases and J by 1 base; unmatched bases: 7. This CDR3 spans 15 amino acids. Germline V gene lookup returns CDR1 SGHRS and CDR2 YFSETQ. The CDR3 coding sequence is TGCGCCAGCAGGACAGCGGGACAGGAGAACACTGAAGCTTTCTTT. The encoded protein is CASRTAGQENTEAFF.

This chain links TRBV7-8 with TRBJ2-5; no firm D call. V was shortened by 3 bases and J by 2 bases, with 7 bases between the two germline ends. Germline loops: CDR1 SGHVS, CDR2 FQNEAQ. This CDR3 contains 13 residues. The DNA of the CDR3 is TGTGCCAGCAGCTTCGAAAGACAAGAGACCCAGTACTTC. It yields the protein CASSFERQETQYF. Complete variable domain (other parts from reference TRBV7-8 and TRBJ2-5): GAGVSQSPRYKVAKRGQDVALRCDPISGHVSLFWYQQALGQGPEFLTYFQNEAQLDKSGLPSDRFFAERPEGSVSTLKIQRTQQEDSAVYLCASSFERQETQYFGPGTRLLVL.

The chain carries TRBV19 and TRBJ1-2, with D possibly being TRBD1 (5 bases). The germline V and J ends were trimmed by 6 bases and 0 bases, with 20 bases remaining between them. The germline V gene has CDR1 LNHDA and CDR2 SQIVND (reference sequence). The CDR3 totals 17 residues. The CDR3 loop reads CASRTRDAIVSNYGYTF. In DNA form, the CDR3 reads TGTGCCAGTAGAACCCGGGACGCAATCGTGTCTAACTATGGCTACACCTTC. Full variable domain (remainder filled in from reference TRBV19 and TRBJ1-2): DGGITQSPKYLFRKEGQNVTLSCEQNLNHDAMYWYRQDPGQGLRLIYYSQIVNDFQKGDIAEGYSVSREKKESFPLTVTSAQKNPTAFYLCASRTRDAIVSNYGYTFGSGTRLTVV.

The V call is TRBV5-8, the J call TRBJ2-7; D is uncertain. The V end was cut by 4 bases, the J end by 3 bases, with 5 bases between. This CDR3 contains 11 residues. Germline loops: CDR1 SGHTS, CDR2 YDEGEE. Written as DNA, the CDR3 is TGTGCCAGCAGCATCGGCTACGAGCAGTACTTC. This codes for CASSIGYEQYF. Together with reference TRBV5-8 and TRBJ2-7, the CDR3 gives the full variable domain: EAGVTQSPTHLIKTRGQQATLRCSPISGHTSVYWYQQALGLGLQFLLWYDEGEERNRGNFPPRFSGRQFPNYSSELNVNALELEDSALYLCASSIGYEQYFGPGTRLTVT.

The chain links TRBV28 to TRBJ1-6; 7 bases line up with TRBD1. Germline CDR1 and CDR2: MDHEN and SYDVKM. The trim removed 6 bases at V and 7 bases at J, leaving 9 bases unmatched. This CDR3 spans 15 amino acids. CDR3 in amino acids: CASRERDRLNSPLHF. CDR3 nucleotides: TGTGCCAGCAGGGAACGGGACAGATTAAATTCACCCCTCCACTTT.

The V and J genes are TRBV5-1 and TRBJ1-1, with 10 nucleotides matching TRBD1. This CDR3 has 16 residues. J lost 4 bases, V lost 2 bases, and 8 bases had no gene match. In germline, CDR1 is SGHRS, CDR2 YFSETQ. The CDR3, as DNA: TGCGCCAGCAGCTTTTTGACAGGGGGCATAGGCACTGAAGCTTTCTTT. As protein: CASSFLTGGIGTEAFF.

This chain links TRBV18 with TRBJ1-1; unclear D gene. The CDR3 spans 13 residues. From germline, CDR1 is KGHSH and CDR2 LQKENI. Trimming stripped 4 bases from V and 6 bases from J, with 12 bases between. The CDR3 spells CASSRLDVAEAFF. The CDR3 DNA is TGTGCCAGCTCACGTCTAGATGTAGCTGAAGCTTTCTTT. Complete variable domain (other parts from reference TRBV18 and TRBJ1-1): NAGVMQNPRHLVRRRGQEARLRCSPMKGHSHVYWYRQLPEEGLKFMVYLQKENIIDESGMPKERFSAEFPKEGPSILRIQQVVRGDSAAYFCASSRLDVAEAFFGQGTRLTVV.

The V call is TRBV7-6, the J call TRBJ2-7, with D possibly TRBD2 on 5 matching bases. CDR3 size: 16 residues. Germline-derived CDR1 and CDR2 are SGHVS and FNYEAQ. Trimming removed 1 base at V and 6 bases at J, with 19 bases between. CDR3 sequence: CASSLVSGAGLVEQYF. In nucleotides, the CDR3 is TGTGCCAGCAGCTTAGTATCCGGTGCGGGCCTTGTCGAGCAGTACTTC. The whole variable domain, filled in from reference TRBV7-6 and TRBJ2-7, reads GAGVSQSPRYKVTKRGQDVALRCDPISGHVSLYWYRQALGQGPEFLTYFNYEAQQDKSGLPNDRFSAERPEGSISTLTIQRTEQRDSAMYRCASSLVSGAGLVEQYFGPGTRLTVT.

The rearrangement uses TRBV28 and TRBJ1-5, with D perhaps TRBD1 (5 bases). CDR1 MDHEN and CDR2 SYDVKM come from the germline V gene. The CDR3 extends over 13 amino acids. The V end was cut by 2 bases, the J end by 8 bases, with 10 bases between. CDR3 bases: TGTGCCAGCAGTTTAGGAGGGACTAAGCCCCAGCATTTT. It encodes CASSLGGTKPQHF.

V usage is TRBV12-3 or TRBV12-4 and J usage is TRBJ1-3; D is unclear. With 6 bases removed from V and 2 bases from J, the gap between germline ends came to 8 bases. The CDR3 is 13 residues long. The CDR3 nucleotides read TGTGCCAGCAGCCTACCAGCTGGAAACACCATATATTTT. Protein sequence: CASSLPAGNTIYF.

The rearrangement uses TRBV18 and TRBJ2-3, with TRBD2 identical over 8 bases. Germline-derived CDR1 and CDR2 are KGHSH and LQKENI. The CDR3 length is 16 residues. V shed 3 bases, J shed 0 bases, and the junction held 5 bases outside the gene matches. The CDR3 loop is CASSPTLAGSTDTQYF. The CDR3 nucleotides read TGTGCCAGCTCACCGACTTTAGCGGGGAGCACAGATACGCAGTATTTT.

The chain has TRBV6-6 and TRBJ1-2; 7 bases fit TRBD1. Germline V gene lookup returns CDR1 MNHNY and CDR2 SVGAGI (reference sequence). V gave up 6 bases and J gave up 6 bases; unmatched junction bases: 4. This CDR3 comprises 12 residues. CDR3 region: CASSLRGHGYTF. The CDR3, as DNA: TGTGCCAGCAGCCTGAGGGGGCATGGCTACACCTTC.

The chain employs TRBV7-2 and TRBJ2-7; D is undetermined. The germline V and J ends were trimmed by 3 bases and 4 bases, with 19 bases remaining between them. From germline, CDR1 is SGHTA and CDR2 FQGNSA. The CDR3 length is 16 residues. The CDR3 DNA is TGTGCCAGCAGCTTGGCAAAACTTGGGGTGAAATACGAGCAGTACTTC. This codes for CASSLAKLGVKYEQYF.

This clone appeared a few times. V usage is TRBV18 and J usage is TRBJ2-7, with 8 bases fitting TRBD1. The CDR3 covers 14 residues. Trimming cost V 2 bases and J 4 bases; bases outside gene matches: 4. Germline V gene data show CDR1 as KGHSH and CDR2 as LQKENI. The CDR3 bases are TGTGCCAGCTCACCAGGGACAGGAAAATACGAGCAGTACTTC. It translates to CASSPGTGKYEQYF.

Only one count was recorded for this clone. At one of its ends the junction is not consistent with the germline gene, which may arise from a read error. The J gene is TRBJ1-1, the V gene TRBV19; tentative D call: TRBD1 (6 bases). CDR1 is LNHDA and CDR2 is SQIVND in the germline V gene (reference sequence). CDR3 length: 13 amino acids. The CDR3 loop is CASGGGLKTEAFF. CDR3 sequence (DNA): TGTGCCAGTGGAGGGGGGCTGAAGACTGAAGCTTTCTTT.

The chain couples TRBV28 to TRBJ1-4; D unclear. Per the germline V gene, CDR1 is MDHEN and CDR2 is SYDVKM. The CDR3 is made up of 11 amino acids. V dropped 6 bases and J dropped 8 bases, with 7 bases sitting between them. In DNA, the CDR3 is TGTGCCAGCAGCCCCAGAGAAAAACTGTTTTTT. This encodes CASSPREKLFF.

V usage is TRBV18 and J usage is TRBJ1-1; D is perhaps TRBD1 (6 bases). The V end lost 4 bases, the J end lost 4 bases, and 10 bases lay between the germline ends. The CDR3 covers 13 residues. The germline V gene encodes CDR1 KGHSH and CDR2 LQKENI. As DNA, the CDR3 is TGTGCCAGCTCACTAGGGGGGCTCACTGAAGCTTTCTTT. Translated, it gives CASSLGGLTEAFF.

The chain combines TRBV28 with TRBJ1-1, with D hard to call. Trimming left V 3 bases short and J 6 bases short, with 14 bases between. Germline CDR1 and CDR2: MDHEN and SYDVKM. The CDR3 spans 14 residues. CDR3 region: CASSFLGEKAEAFF. In nucleotides, the CDR3 is TGTGCCAGCAGTTTTCTGGGCGAGAAGGCTGAAGCTTTCTTT. Full variable domain (rest looked up from reference TRBV28 and TRBJ1-1): DVKVTQSSRYLVKRTGEKVFLECVQDMDHENMFWYRQDPGLGLRLIYFSYDVKMKEKGDIPEGYSVSREKKERFSLILESASTNQTSMYLCASSFLGEKAEAFFGQGTRLTVV.

The chain has TRBV28 and TRBJ1-1; D not resolved. The CDR3 spans 16 residues. Germline V CDR1 and CDR2: MDHEN, SYDVKM. V was cut by 3 bases and J by 4 bases, with 18 bases left in between. CDR3 amino acids: CASSFQSGPKSTEAFF. The CDR3 DNA follows: TGTGCCAGCAGTTTTCAGTCCGGACCGAAGAGCACTGAAGCTTTCTTT.

The chain links TRBV28 to TRBJ1-1; no reliable D call. Trimming removed 7 bases from V and 1 base from J, with 16 bases in between. The CDR3 is 15 amino acids. Looked up from germline, CDR1 is MDHEN and CDR2 is SYDVKM. CDR3 sequence reads: CASTISVMGNTEAFF. As DNA, the CDR3 is TGTGCCAGCACCATTAGTGTTATGGGGAACACTGAAGCTTTCTTT.

CDR3 in amino acids: CASSPFRGGYEQYF. DNA of the CDR3: TGTGCCAGCTCACCGTTTCGAGGGGGCTACGAGCAGTACTTC. The genes are TRBV18 and TRBJ2-7, with a tentative D call TRBD1 (6 bases). In germline, CDR1 is KGHSH, CDR2 LQKENI. The CDR3 has 14 amino acids. Trimming left V 3 bases short and J 3 bases short, with 12 bases between.

V is TRBV28 and J is TRBJ2-7; tentative D call: TRBD2 (5 bases). The CDR3 spans 12 residues. The V gene's germline CDR1 is MDHEN and CDR2 SYDVKM. V was pared by 5 bases and J by 6 bases, with 11 bases between. The DNA for the CDR3 is TGTGCCAGCAGTACCACTAGAGGCGAGCAGTACTTC. Translated: CASSTTRGEQYF.

The genes are TRBV28 and TRBJ1-1, with D hard to call. This CDR3 region has 13 residues. V lost 5 bases to trimming and J lost 10 bases, with 17 bases between them. Germline V CDR1 and CDR2: MDHEN, SYDVKM. The CDR3 nucleotides are TGTGCCAGCAGTGTAGAGAGAGGGAAAACAGCTTTCTTT. It yields the protein CASSVERGKTAFF.

CDR3 bases: TGTGCCAGCAGTTACGATCACACCCCAGGGGCGCCCCTCCACTTT. It codes for CASSYDHTPGAPLHF. The chain joins TRBV6-5 to TRBJ1-6; D may be TRBD1 (6 bases). The CDR3 is 15 residues long. The V and J ends lost 2 bases and 13 bases respectively, with 18 bases between them. CDR1 MNHEY and CDR2 SVGAGI come from the germline V gene.

CDR3 DNA sequence: TGCGCCAGCAGGGGTATATCTGAAGCTTTCTTT. Its translation is CASRGISEAFF. The chain uses TRBV10-2 and TRBJ1-1; no firm D call. Between the trimmed V and J ends, which lost 6 bases and 6 bases, there was a span of 8 bases. The CDR3 sequence is 11 residues long. Per the germline V gene, CDR1 is WSHSY and CDR2 is SAAADI.

The chain carries TRBV2 and TRBJ2-5, with D uncertain. CDR3 size: 12 residues. V was pared by 7 bases and J by 5 bases, with 11 bases between. Germline V CDR1 and CDR2: SNHLY, FYNNEI. The CDR3 spells CASTRLLETQYF. CDR3 bases: TGTGCCAGCACCCGGCTATTGGAGACCCAGTACTTC.